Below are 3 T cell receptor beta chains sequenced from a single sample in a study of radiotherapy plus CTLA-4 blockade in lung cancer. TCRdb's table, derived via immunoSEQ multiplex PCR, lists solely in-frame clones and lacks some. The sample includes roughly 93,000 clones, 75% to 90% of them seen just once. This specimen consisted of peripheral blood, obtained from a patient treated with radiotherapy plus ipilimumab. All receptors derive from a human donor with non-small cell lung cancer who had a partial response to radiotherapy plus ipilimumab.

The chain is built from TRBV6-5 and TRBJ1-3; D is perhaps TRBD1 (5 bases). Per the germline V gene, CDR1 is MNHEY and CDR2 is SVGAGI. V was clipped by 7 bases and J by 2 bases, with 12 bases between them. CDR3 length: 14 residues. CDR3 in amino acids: CASKGNSPGNTIYF. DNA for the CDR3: TGTGCCAGCAAGGGGAACAGCCCTGGAAACACCATATATTTT.

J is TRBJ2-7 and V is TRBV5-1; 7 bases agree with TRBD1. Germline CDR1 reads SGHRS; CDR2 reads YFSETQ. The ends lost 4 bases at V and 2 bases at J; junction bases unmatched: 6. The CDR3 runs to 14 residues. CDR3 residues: CASSATGNAYEQYF. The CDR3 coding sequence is TGCGCCAGCAGCGCGACAGGGAATGCCTACGAGCAGTACTTC.

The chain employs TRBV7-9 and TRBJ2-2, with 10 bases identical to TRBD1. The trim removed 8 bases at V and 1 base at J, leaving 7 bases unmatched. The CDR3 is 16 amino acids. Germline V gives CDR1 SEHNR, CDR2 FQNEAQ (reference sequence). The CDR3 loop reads CASPRDRGRNTGELFF. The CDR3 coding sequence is TGTGCCAGCCCCCGGGACAGGGGAAGGAACACCGGGGAGCTGTTTTTT.